The 22 T cell receptor beta chains in this list originate from one sample, sequenced in a study of CD8 T cells in ankylosing spondylitis. From the 5' RACE reads, TCRdb called clonotypes with MiXCR, one entry per CDR3 protein. The sample records fewer than 200,000 distinct CDR3 sequences, about 18% being singletons. The sequenced material came from blood, either unsorted or a sorted T cell fraction (not recorded which). These TCRs come from a male donor with ankylosing spondylitis or in good health (not recorded which).

This clonotype was seen repeatedly, ten times or more. This chain uses TRBV20-1 with TRBJ2-7; unclear D gene. The germline V and J ends were trimmed by 3 bases and 4 bases, with 16 bases remaining between them. Germline CDR1 reads DFQATT; CDR2 reads SNEGSKA (reference sequence). The CDR3 has 14 amino acids. The CDR3 reads CSASLSSPRYEQYF. The CDR3 DNA reads as TGCAGTGCTAGTCTTAGTTCACCTCGGTACGAGCAGTACTTC.

V is TRBV29-1 and J is TRBJ2-3, with 8 bases identical to TRBD2. This CDR3 region has 14 residues. The germline V gene encodes CDR1 SQVTM and CDR2 ANQGSEA. V shed 4 bases, J shed 1 base, and the junction held 4 bases outside the gene matches. The CDR3 sequence: CSVALAGRTDTQYF. In DNA, the CDR3 is TGCAGCGTTGCCTTAGCGGGGCGCACAGATACGCAGTATTTT.

This chain joins TRBV10-3 and TRBJ1-2; 12 bases align to TRBD1. Looked up from germline, CDR1 is ENHRY and CDR2 is SYGVKD. The length of the CDR3 is 16 residues. J gave up 7 bases and V 0 bases, and 6 bases lay outside the gene matches. This CDR3 is CAISESKGQGAFGYTF. The CDR3 DNA follows: TGTGCCATCAGTGAGTCTAAGGGACAGGGGGCGTTTGGCTACACCTTC.

This clonotype was detected ten times or more. This chain joins TRBV5-1 and TRBJ2-3, with a tentative D call TRBD1 (6 bases). Between the trimmed V and J ends, which lost 0 bases and 0 bases, there was a span of 17 bases. There are 18 residues in the CDR3. Germline CDR1 SGHRS, CDR2 YFSETQ. Here the CDR3 DNA reads TGCGCCAGCAGCTTGGAGGGCCTTACAGGGTCCAGCACAGATACGCAGTATTTT. It codes for CASSLEGLTGSSTDTQYF.

The rearrangement joins TRBV14 to TRBJ1-6; D ambiguous. The germline gives CDR1 SGHDN, CDR2 FVKESK. The CDR3 runs 16 residues. V was shortened by 1 base and J by 7 bases, with 14 bases between the two germline ends. CDR3 sequence: CASSQGTPAGNSPLHF. CDR3 coding DNA: TGTGCCAGCAGCCAAGGGACGCCGGCCGGGAATTCACCCCTCCACTTT.

This clonotype was recorded many times. This sequence joins TRBV20-1 and TRBJ2-7, with D hard to call. The CDR3 is 10 residues long. Germline CDR1 and CDR2: DFQATT and SNEGSKA (reference sequence). The V end was cut by 3 bases, the J end by 6 bases, with 6 bases between. The CDR3 sequence: CSASLSEQYF. The DNA for the CDR3 is TGCAGTGCTAGTTTGAGCGAGCAGTACTTC.

This clonotype has only a few counts. This rearrangement joins TRBV12-3 or TRBV12-4 to TRBJ1-2; weak D call: TRBD1 (6 bases). V lost 6 bases and J lost 4, with 18 bases in between. The CDR3 covers 15 residues. This CDR3 reads CASSDQAGAGYGYTF. CDR3 DNA sequence: TGTGCCAGCAGCGACCAGGCGGGGGCTGGCTATGGCTACACCTTC.

Remarks on this clonotype: Given a much more abundant clone one base away, this may be a read error. V usage is TRBV6-1 and J usage is TRBJ1-2; TRBD1 matches 9 bases. Germline V lookup: CDR1 MNHNS, CDR2 SASEGT. This CDR3 has 13 amino acids. After removal of 6 bases from V and 7 bases from J, the junction contained 6 bases not matched to a gene. The DNA for the CDR3 is TGTGCCAGCAGCCCTGGACAGGGGACTGGCTACACCTTC. Protein product: CASSPGQGTGYTF.

This clonotype was found a few times. This chain joins TRBV27 and TRBJ2-7; possibly TRBD1 or TRBD2 for D (5 bases each). Looked up from germline, CDR1 is MNHEY and CDR2 is SMNVEV (reference sequence). CDR3 length: 15 amino acids. V lost 8 bases to trimming and J lost 4 bases, with 21 bases between them. The CDR3 here is CASLTVRGRLYEQYF. CDR3 nucleotides: TGTGCCAGCCTAACCGTACGGGGCAGGTTATACGAGCAGTACTTC.

This clonotype was picked up many times. The chain is built from TRBV5-1 and TRBJ2-2, with TRBD2 as a possible D gene (6 bases). V dropped 0 bases and J dropped 0 bases, with 6 bases sitting between them. Germline V gene sequence: CDR1 SGHRS, CDR2 YFSETQ. The CDR3 covers 15 residues. CDR3 DNA: TGCGCCAGCAGCTTGGTAGCGGCGAACACCGGGGAGCTGTTTTTT. Its protein is CASSLVAANTGELFF. Together with reference TRBV5-1 and TRBJ2-2, the CDR3 gives the full variable domain: KAGVTQTPRYLIKTRGQQVTLSCSPISGHRSVSWYQQTPGQGLQFLFEYFSETQRNKGNFPGRFSGRQFSNSRSEMNVSTLELGDSALYLCASSLVAANTGELFFGEGSRLTVL.

The chain employs TRBV12-5 and TRBJ2-5; D gene unclear. With 0 bases removed from V and 0 bases from J, the gap between germline ends came to 17 bases. The germline CDR1 and CDR2 sequences are LGHNT and FRNRAP. The CDR3 is 18 residues long. CDR3 nucleotide sequence: TGTGCTAGTGGTTTGGTACGGTGTGGGCGGTCGGACCAAGAGACCCAGTACTTC. Amino acids: CASGLVRCGRSDQETQYF.

In its sample, this clonotype was seen a few times. This rearrangement joins TRBV28 to TRBJ2-1; 11 nucleotides align to TRBD2. The CDR3 is made up of 12 amino acids. Per the germline V gene, CDR1 is MDHEN and CDR2 is SYDVKM. Trimming cost V 6 bases and J 15 bases; bases outside gene matches: 7. The CDR3 sequence is CASRVLAGVAFF. The CDR3 coding sequence is TGTGCCAGCAGAGTACTAGCGGGAGTGGCGTTCTTC.

This chain connects TRBV11-2 to TRBJ2-2; D may be TRBD1 or TRBD2 (5 bases each). Germline V gene lookup returns CDR1 SGHAT and CDR2 FQNNGV. The ends were cut back, 5 bases at V and 0 bases at J, with 13 bases in the middle. There are 16 residues in the CDR3. CDR3 loop: CASSPRDPSNTGELFF. In nucleotides, the CDR3 is TGTGCCAGCAGCCCCCGGGACCCGTCGAACACCGGGGAGCTGTTTTTT. The variable domain in full, completed from reference TRBV11-2 and TRBJ2-2, reads EAGVAQSPRYKIIEKRQSVAFWCNPISGHATLYWYQQILGQGPKLLIQFQNNGVVDDSQLPKDRFSAERLKGVDSTLKIQPAKLEDSAVYLCASSPRDPSNTGELFFGEGSRLTVL.

The rearrangement joins TRBV7-2 to TRBJ2-5; D is uncertain. The CDR3 contains 15 residues. Trimming removed 0 bases from V and 2 bases from J, with 10 bases in between. Per germline, CDR1 SGHTA and CDR2 FQGNSA. As DNA, the CDR3 is TGTGCCAGCAGCTTAGCGCGAGCATCACAAGAGACCCAGTACTTC. This translates into CASSLARASQETQYF.

This clonotype was detected many times. V is TRBV5-1 and J is TRBJ2-5; no definite D call. The CDR3 has 11 residues. V lost 4 bases to trimming and J lost 6 bases, with 7 bases between them. Germline-derived CDR1 and CDR2 are SGHRS and YFSETQ. As DNA, the CDR3 is TGCGCCAGCAGCCATGAGAAGACCCAGTACTTC. It is translated as CASSHEKTQYF.

The chain couples TRBV29-1 to TRBJ1-5; D is possibly TRBD1 (6 bases). With 7 bases removed from V and 7 bases from J, the gap between germline ends came to 17 bases. The CDR3 consists of 13 residues. CDR1 and CDR2 (germline): SQVTM, ANQGSEA. The CDR3 coding sequence is TGCAGCGCGCGGGTACAGGGTGAGCAGCCCCAGCATTTT. Encoded protein: CSARVQGEQPQHF.

This clonotype was recorded many times. The rearrangement links TRBV5-1 to TRBJ2-1; 8 bases match TRBD2. Germline values: CDR1 SGHRS, CDR2 YFSETQ. Germline trimming cut 0 bases from V and 8 bases from J; bases unmatched to any gene: 1. The CDR3 loop spans 13 amino acids. The CDR3 loop is CASSLELADEQFF. The CDR3 DNA reads TGCGCCAGCAGCTTGGAACTAGCGGATGAGCAGTTCTTC.

The chain couples TRBV6-5 to TRBJ1-1, with 7 bases identical to TRBD1. The length of the CDR3 is 16 residues. Per germline, CDR1 MNHEY and CDR2 SVGAGI. V dropped 0 bases and J dropped 1; count of bases not matched to a gene: 5. In DNA, the CDR3 is TGTGCCAGCAGTTACTCGATAGGGACAGCGAACACTGAAGCTTTCTTT. Protein: CASSYSIGTANTEAFF.

This clonotype was detected only a few times. This chain uses TRBV5-5 with TRBJ1-4; D ambiguous. V lost 1 base and J lost 8, with 12 bases in between. CDR1 SGHKS and CDR2 YYEKEE come from the germline V gene (reference sequence). This CDR3 comprises 14 residues. The CDR3 region has the DNA TGTGCCAGCAGCTTGATAGGGCTGGAGGAAAAACTGTTTTTT. This codes for CASSLIGLEEKLFF.

Only a few counts were recorded for this clonotype. This chain links TRBV28 with TRBJ1-5; the D gene is possibly TRBD1 (5 bases). Germline values: CDR1 MDHEN, CDR2 SYDVKM. Trimming stripped 3 bases from V and 5 bases from J, with 8 bases between. CDR3 length: 13 amino acids. CDR3 DNA: TGTGCCAGCAGTTTCATGGGGCATCAGCCCCAGCATTTT. This encodes CASSFMGHQPQHF.

This clonotype was picked up a small number of times. This chain joins TRBV12-3 or TRBV12-4 and TRBJ2-5, with 11 bases identical to TRBD2. V was clipped by 2 bases and J by 0 bases; unmatched bases: 5. The CDR3 has 17 residues. The CDR3 DNA is TGTGCCAGCAGTTTAATCCTAGCGGGAGGTCACCAAGAGACCCAGTACTTC. Protein: CASSLILAGGHQETQYF.

This clonotype has at least ten counts. The chain recombines TRBV12-3 or TRBV12-4 with TRBJ2-3; D is ambiguous. The CDR3 runs 14 residues. V shed 1 base and J shed 2 bases, with 7 bases lying between them. Here the CDR3 DNA reads TGTGCCAGCAGTTTAGGGATAAACACAGATACGCAGTATTTT. Its translation: CASSLGINTDTQYF.